This T cell receptor (beta chain) is drawn from a study of T-cell memory formation after mild COVID-19. At the level of the study: Among the donors, TCR clusters were largely specific to each donor.

Constant-segment-primed 5'RACE gave TCR alpha and TCR beta cDNA libraries with sample barcodes and UMIs. TCRdb re-called the 5' RACE reads with MiXCR, one entry per CDR3 protein. Of 150,000 to 200,000 distinct CDR3 sequences in the sample, roughly 15% are singletons; the top ten hold 12% to 15%. This clonotype was found a few times. The target antigen is unknown. Whole-study findings and limits: Clones that contracted from day 15 to 85 were balanced CD4/CD8, while later expanders leaned CD4+. Researchers could not confirm that second-wave clones peaking on day 37 targeted SARS-CoV-2.

The germline gives CDR1 MNHNY, CDR2 SVGAGI (reference sequence). The V end was cut by 9 bases, the J end by 1 base, with 0 bases between. The CDR3 covers 9 residues. Sequenced: PBMCs or a T cell subset sorted from them (not recorded which). The J gene is TRBJ1-1, the V gene TRBV6-6; D unresolved. The sequence was obtained from an adult woman who had mild COVID-19 (a few samples of this study predate the infection). Cell type and time point are not known. For the CDR3, the DNA is TGTGCCAGGAACACTGAAGCTTTCTTT. The encoded protein is CARNTEAFF.